The TCR beta chain described here comes from a study of blood T cell repertoires in COVID-19. In the study overall: Samples of COVID-19 (acute and convalescent) were obtained from the United States, Italy and Spain. The analysed material was cDNA or gDNA that came from T cells, B-cell-depleted T cells, or PBMCs.

Original processing notes: Amplification with reference gene primers provided the estimates of nucleated cell counts. Profiling relied on immunoSEQ multiplex PCR, and the TCRdb table lists in-frame clones only, not all of them. The D gene and trimming were derived from the DNA, and the V and J assignments and clone size from that table. The sample has 80,000 or so clones; 65% to 85% are singletons. V dropped 3 bases and J dropped 0 bases, with 12 bases sitting between them. Germline V CDR1 and CDR2: LNHDA, SQIVND (reference sequence). The CDR3 consists of 16 residues. The genes are TRBV19 and TRBJ1-3, with D unclear. Material: peripheral blood. This sequence originates from a woman aged 60-70 years with acute or convalescent COVID-19. The chain's CDR3 is CASSIRQSYSGNTIYF. The CDR3 bases are TGTGCCAGTAGTATCAGGCAGAGCTACTCTGGAAACACCATATATTTT.